A selection of T cell receptor beta chains follows, all from one sample in a study of shared T cell receptors in the human thymus. TCRdb's copy holds only in-frame clones and misses some; the assay was immunoSEQ multiplex PCR. The table records 720,000 or so clones, roughly 85% of them present only once. Separately, the same data were catalogued under a study of human thymus T cells.

The sample comprised thymocytes. These receptors were collected from a girl under three years old with a congenital heart defect. Both conserved end residues are part of each CDR3. A D gene is named only where the DNA matches it firmly.

d_call | j_call | v_call | cdr3_aa
NA | TRBJ1-5 | TRBV6-6 | CASIQGSGNQPQHF
NA | TRBJ2-7 | TRBV7-2 | CASSPMPQNFRYEQYF
NA | TRBJ1-1 | TRBV28 | CASSFPFGGTEAFF
NA | TRBJ1-1 | TRBV27 | CASSPREGGMNTEAFF
NA | TRBJ2-3 | TRBV14 | CASSQGRGRSSTDTQYF
TRBD1 | TRBJ1-6 | TRBV28 | CASSTYRGSPLHF
NA | TRBJ2-1 | TRBV5-1 | CASSDRRLLSSYNEQFF
TRBD1 | TRBJ1-3 | TRBV29-1 | CSAVTGGAGMGTIYF
TRBD1 | TRBJ2-2 | TRBV27 | CASSLFFTRTGPKNAGELFF
TRBD2 | TRBJ2-7 | TRBV13 | CASSSSGGVKEQYF
NA | TRBJ1-1 | TRBV4-1 | CASSQETGPWMNTEAFF
NA | TRBJ2-3 | TRBV7-2 | CASSFPPYTDTQYF
TRBD1 | TRBJ2-7 | TRBV5-1 | CASSLAYTGGPDEQYF
NA | TRBJ2-5 | TRBV4-3 | CASSQGGRQETQYF
NA | TRBJ1-2 | TRBV4-3 | CASSQDWGRLKDGYTF
TRBD1 | TRBJ2-7 | TRBV6-1 | CASSGGTESSYEQYF
TRBD2 | TRBJ2-7 | TRBV5-6 | CASSLEAGVLAYEQYF
TRBD2 | TRBJ2-1 | TRBV13 | CASSLGPGGARGQFF
NA | TRBJ1-6 | TRBV10-3 | CAISEKNGRGAGSPLHF
TRBD1 | TRBJ2-3 | TRBV9 | CASSSSGRGLFLGNTDTQYF
NA | TRBJ1-4 | TRBV18 | CASSPPGQGEWANEKLFF
NA | TRBJ2-3 | TRBV5-1 | CASSLTTRGDTQYF